This T cell receptor beta chain emerged from a study of cytomegalovirus exposure and HLA in healthy donors. At the level of the study: Prior work identified under 130 million unique TCR beta sequences in approximately 200 million T cells. Findings of the study overall: TCR beta V- and J-gene trimming was later associated with a missense DCLRE1C variant. In a later analysis, about 17,000 TCR beta sequences were associated with HLA alleles at 0.05 false discovery rate.

Note on this clone: Its target is not known.

Germline loops: CDR1 SEHNR, CDR2 FQNEAQ (reference sequence). Trimming removed 2 bases at V and 2 bases at J, with 12 bases between. There are 15 residues in the CDR3. The PCR employed 60 Vbeta primers together with 13 Jbeta primers. Some clones are missing from TCRdb's copy, which holds only in-frame ones; the method was immunoSEQ multiplex PCR. This table has over 100,000 clones, about 70% appearing once. Donors consisted of healthy bone marrow donors. Input material: PBMCs. V and J are TRBV7-9 and TRBJ2-5; D might be TRBD1 (5 bases). The TCR was taken from a male donor in good health and CMV-seronegative. The CDR3 nucleotides are TGTGCCAGCAGCTTATTAGACAGCAATCAAGAGACCCAGTACTTC. Amino acids: CASSLLDSNQETQYF.